These 18 T cell receptor beta chains were sequenced from one sample in a study of shared clonotypes between healthy human individuals (dated by TCRdb to 2018 to 2021). Library generation was performed with the immunoSEQ multiplex PCR assay. TCRdb provides this immuneACCESS table in a form limited to in-frame rearrangements. Some clones are lacking; in checked studies, under half of them reflect an unresolved V gene, and why the rest are absent is not known. Here the sample has some 350,000 clones; roughly 70% occur a single time. The ten largest make up about a tenth of the sample. Sequenced material: memory CD4+ T cells sorted from blood. The cell subset or site label on this specimen signifies: CD45RA-negative fraction. All receptors come from a man aged 25 to 40 in good health.

The chain carries TRBV12-5 and TRBJ2-6; D not resolved. The CDR3 extends over 14 amino acids. The germline gives CDR1 LGHNT, CDR2 FRNRAP. V was shortened by 4 bases and J by 7 bases, with 11 bases between the two germline ends. This chain's CDR3 is CASGSGSSANVLTF. The CDR3 bases are TGTGCTAGTGGTTCAGGATCTTCTGCCAACGTCCTGACTTTC.

The rearrangement joins TRBV7-2 to TRBJ2-5; D tentatively reads TRBD1 or TRBD2 (5 bases each). Between the trimmed V and J ends, which lost 8 bases and 5 bases, there was a span of 21 bases. This CDR3 has 15 amino acids. Germline-derived CDR1 and CDR2 are SGHTA and FQGNSA. DNA of the CDR3: TGTGCCAGCCGATCCCACGGGGCGCGGTCTGAGACCCAGTACTTC. As protein: CASRSHGARSETQYF.

The chain joins TRBV29-1 to TRBJ1-1; D not resolved. The CDR3 length is 13 residues. The V gene's germline CDR1 is SQVTM and CDR2 ANQGSEA. V was pared by 3 bases and J by 2 bases, with 10 bases between. In nucleotides, the CDR3 is TGCAGCGTTGACGCGCTTCTTAACACTGAAGCTTTCTTT. As protein: CSVDALLNTEAFF.

The chain links TRBV5-4 to TRBJ2-1, with D perhaps matching TRBD1 or TRBD2 (5 bases each). Germline CDR1 reads SGHNT; CDR2 reads YYREEE (reference sequence). The germline V and J ends were trimmed by 4 bases and 3 bases, with 14 bases remaining between them. This CDR3 has 15 amino acids. DNA of the CDR3: TGTGCCAGCAGCCCCGTGGGGGACCTCTACAATGAGCAGTTCTTC. Translating it yields CASSPVGDLYNEQFF.

As for this clone: A junction boundary mismatches the germline segment, possibly from a read error. Different DNA sequences within this sample yield the same CDR3. This chain links TRBV6-6 with TRBJ2-5; unclear D gene. This CDR3 has 14 amino acids. From germline, CDR1 is MNHNY and CDR2 SVGAGI (reference sequence). The CDR3 sequence: CASSPRSSVETQYF. The CDR3 DNA is TGTGCTAGCAGCCCCCGCAGCAGCGTAGAGACCCAGTACTTC.

J is TRBJ1-4 and V is TRBV27; TRBD1 might be the D (5 bases). CDR3 length equals 18 residues. V lost 7 bases to trimming and J lost 7 bases, with 28 bases between them. From germline, CDR1 is MNHEY and CDR2 SMNVEV (reference sequence). DNA of the CDR3: TGTGCCAGCACAGTGGCCGGACACAGCCTCAGAGGGGCTGAAAAACTGTTTTTT. Protein product: CASTVAGHSLRGAEKLFF.

Concerning this clone itself: The sample has other DNA sequences that encode this CDR3 too. CDR3 protein: CASSPPGQGSDTQYF. The CDR3, as DNA: TGTGCCAGCTCACCCCCGGGACAGGGGTCAGATACGCAGTATTTT. This chain connects TRBV18 to TRBJ2-3; 10 nucleotides line up with TRBD1. The V gene end was trimmed by 3 bases and the J gene end by 4 bases; junction bases not matched to a gene: 4. The CDR3 is made up of 15 amino acids. Germline-derived CDR1 and CDR2 are KGHSH and LQKENI.

V and J are TRBV5-1 and TRBJ2-5; TRBD2 matches 9 bases. The DNA matches TRBJ2-7 better at its end, which makes the J call doubtful. The length of the CDR3 is 16 residues. From germline, CDR1 is SGHRS and CDR2 YFSETQ. The CDR3 nucleotides read TGCGCCAGCAGCTTGGATCCGGGACTAGCAAGGTACGAGCAGTACTTC. It yields the protein CASSLDPGLARYEQYF.

This clone was recorded a few times. The chain combines TRBV20-1 with TRBJ2-7; D perhaps matches TRBD1 (5 bases). Germline CDR1 DFQATT, CDR2 SNEGSKA (reference sequence). The CDR3 has 11 amino acids. V dropped 6 bases and J dropped 3 bases, with 9 bases sitting between them. The CDR3 DNA reads as TGCAGTGCCTCGGACAACTACGAGCAGTACTTC. Amino acids: CSASDNYEQYF.

V and J are TRBV19 and TRBJ1-2; no clear D. The CDR3 loop spans 15 amino acids. Trimming shortened V by 5 bases and J by 6 bases, and 19 bases separated the two germline ends. In germline, CDR1 is LNHDA, CDR2 SQIVND (reference sequence). The CDR3 sequence: CASSSPRGLLNGYTF. The CDR3 nucleotides read TGTGCCAGTAGTTCCCCCCGCGGGCTCCTCAATGGCTACACCTTC.

A few counts support this clone. The chain is built from TRBV6-1 and TRBJ2-5; 8 nucleotides line up with TRBD1. The germline CDR1 and CDR2 sequences are MNHNS and SASEGT. V was clipped by 4 bases and J by 5 bases; unmatched bases: 12. The CDR3 covers 16 residues. CDR3 amino acids: CASSANSGTGPETQYF. Written as DNA, the CDR3 is TGTGCCAGCAGTGCGAACTCCGGGACAGGCCCGGAGACCCAGTACTTC.

The V and J genes are TRBV10-3 and TRBJ2-7; 7 bases align to TRBD2. The V gene's germline CDR1 is ENHRY and CDR2 SYGVKD. Unmatched junction bases numbered 5, after V lost 0 bases and J lost 3 bases. There are 15 residues in the CDR3. The CDR3 is CAISESKGGSYEQYF. In DNA form, the CDR3 reads TGTGCCATCAGTGAGTCGAAGGGCGGGAGCTACGAGCAGTACTTC.

This clone was seen just once. The chain links TRBV18 to TRBJ1-5; possibly TRBD1 for D (5 bases). This CDR3 is built from 16 residues. With 3 bases removed from V and 5 bases from J, the gap between germline ends came to 17 bases. Germline loops: CDR1 KGHSH, CDR2 LQKENI. The CDR3 coding sequence is TGTGCCAGCTCACCTGGCTCGGGACGGGGGGATCAGCCCCAGCATTTT. Its translation is CASSPGSGRGDQPQHF.

The chain couples TRBV6-5 to TRBJ2-1; 10 nucleotides align to TRBD2. J was trimmed by 12 bases and V by 7 bases; bases with no gene match: 12. This CDR3 comprises 14 residues. Germline V gene sequence: CDR1 MNHEY, CDR2 SVGAGI. The chain's CDR3 is CASKPGASGRGQFF. The CDR3, as DNA: TGTGCCAGCAAGCCGGGGGCTAGCGGGAGAGGGCAGTTCTTC.

This clone has a single count. The chain recombines TRBV5-4 with TRBJ2-1, with D uncertain. V lost 9 bases, J lost 9 bases, and 19 bases lay in between. CDR1 is SGHNT, CDR2 YYREEE, per germline (reference sequence). The CDR3 has 13 residues. This CDR3 is CATKPLGSGEQFF. CDR3 bases: TGTGCCACCAAACCCCTTGGATCAGGTGAGCAGTTCTTC.

Concerning this clone itself: A junction end diverges from the germline sequence, so it may reflect a read error. The chain employs TRBV7-7 and TRBJ2-5; the match to TRBD2 covers 11 bases. The CDR3 totals 15 residues. CDR1 SSHAT and CDR2 FNYEAQ come from the germline V gene (reference sequence). The CDR3 reads CASSPLAGVLETQYF. The CDR3 nucleotides are TGTGCTAGCAGCCCACTAGCGGGAGTTCTTGAGACCCAGTACTTC.

The J gene is TRBJ2-5, the V gene TRBV25-1; D is tentatively TRBD1 or TRBD2 (5 bases each). Trimming left V 3 bases short and J 7 bases short, with 15 bases between. Germline CDR1 is MGHDK and CDR2 is SYGVNS. This CDR3 region has 14 residues. The CDR3 here is CASSEFRESGTQYF. CDR3 bases: TGTGCCAGCAGTGAGTTCAGGGAAAGCGGGACCCAGTACTTC.

The CDR3 protein is CASSPIGIGETQYF. The CDR3, as DNA: TGTGCCAGCAGTCCTATTGGAATCGGAGAGACCCAGTACTTC. The V call is TRBV6-1, the J call TRBJ2-5; D gene uncertain. V dropped 5 bases and J dropped 4 bases, with 14 bases sitting between them. The CDR3 is made up of 14 amino acids. Germline values: CDR1 MNHNS, CDR2 SASEGT.